Listed here is a single TCR beta chain. These data come from a study of blood T cell repertoires in COVID-19. For the study at large: From the United States, Italy and Spain came samples of acute and convalescent COVID-19. The cDNA or gDNA used as material had been derived from T cells, B-cell-depleted T cells, or PBMCs.

Trimming removed 5 bases at V and 5 bases at J, with 15 bases between. The CDR3 contains 13 residues. Germline CDR1 GTSNPN, CDR2 SVGIG (reference sequence). Per the authors' pipeline: From reference gene primer amplification, estimates of nucleated cell counts were derived. Assay: immunoSEQ multiplex PCR; the TCRdb copy retains only in-frame clones and omits some. V and J calls and clone size are copied from that table; D and trimming were computed from the DNA. The sample consists of around 97,000 clones, 87% of them appearing once. The source of this sequence is a human donor in a cohort sampled during active COVID-19. The chain joins TRBV30 to TRBJ1-1, with a tentative D call TRBD1 (5 bases). The sequenced sample was peripheral blood. The CDR3, as DNA: TGTGCCTGGTCGTCGGGGGTCCTAACTGAAGCTTTCTTT. Translating gives CAWSSGVLTEAFF.